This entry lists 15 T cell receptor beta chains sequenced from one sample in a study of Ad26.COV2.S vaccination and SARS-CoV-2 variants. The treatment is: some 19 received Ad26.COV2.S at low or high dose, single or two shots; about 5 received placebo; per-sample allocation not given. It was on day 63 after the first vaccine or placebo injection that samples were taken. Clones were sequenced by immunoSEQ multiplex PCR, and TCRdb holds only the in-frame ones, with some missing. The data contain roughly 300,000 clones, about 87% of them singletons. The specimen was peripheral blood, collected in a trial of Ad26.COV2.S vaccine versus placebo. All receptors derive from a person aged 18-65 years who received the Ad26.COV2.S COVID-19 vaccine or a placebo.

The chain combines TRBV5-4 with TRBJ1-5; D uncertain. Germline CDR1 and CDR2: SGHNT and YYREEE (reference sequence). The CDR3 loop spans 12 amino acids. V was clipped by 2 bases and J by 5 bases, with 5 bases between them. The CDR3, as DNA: TGTGCCAGCAGCTTACCAGATCAGCCCCAGCATTTT. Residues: CASSLPDQPQHF.

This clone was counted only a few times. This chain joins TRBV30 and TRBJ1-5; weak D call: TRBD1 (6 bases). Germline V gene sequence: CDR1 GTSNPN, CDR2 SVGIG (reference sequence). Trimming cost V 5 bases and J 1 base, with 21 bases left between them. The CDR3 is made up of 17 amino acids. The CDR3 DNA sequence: TGTGCCTGGGTCCGGGCAGGGGCCGTAGGGAGCAATCAGCCCCAGCATTTT. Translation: CAWVRAGAVGSNQPQHF.

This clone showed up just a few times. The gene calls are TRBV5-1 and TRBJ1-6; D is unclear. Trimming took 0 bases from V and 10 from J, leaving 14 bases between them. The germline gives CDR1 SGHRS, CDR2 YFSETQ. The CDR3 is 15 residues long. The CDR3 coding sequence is TGCGCCAGCAGCTTGGGAGGTCGCGTAGAATCACCCCTCCACTTT. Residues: CASSLGGRVESPLHF.

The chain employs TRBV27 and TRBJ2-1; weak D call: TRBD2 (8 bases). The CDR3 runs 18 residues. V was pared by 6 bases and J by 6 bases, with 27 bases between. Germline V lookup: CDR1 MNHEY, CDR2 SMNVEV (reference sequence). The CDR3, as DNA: TGTGCCAGCAGCCTTACTCCGACAGGGCAAAGCGGGGGCAATGAGCAGTTCTTC. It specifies CASSLTPTGQSGGNEQFF.

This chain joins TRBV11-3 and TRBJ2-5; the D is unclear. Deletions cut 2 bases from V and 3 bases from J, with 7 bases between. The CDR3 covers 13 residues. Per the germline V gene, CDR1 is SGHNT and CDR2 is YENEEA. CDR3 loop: CASSLNSKETQYF. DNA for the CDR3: TGTGCCAGCAGCTTAAACAGCAAAGAGACCCAGTACTTC.

The CDR3 region has the DNA TGTGCCAGTAGGAGGACAGTGAACACTGAAGCTTTCTTT. Amino acids: CASRRTVNTEAFF. The rearrangement uses TRBV19 and TRBJ1-1; tentative D call: TRBD1 (6 bases). The CDR3 contains 13 residues. CDR1 and CDR2 from the germline V gene are LNHDA and SQIVND (reference sequence). V was shortened by 6 bases and J by 0 bases, with 8 bases between the two germline ends.

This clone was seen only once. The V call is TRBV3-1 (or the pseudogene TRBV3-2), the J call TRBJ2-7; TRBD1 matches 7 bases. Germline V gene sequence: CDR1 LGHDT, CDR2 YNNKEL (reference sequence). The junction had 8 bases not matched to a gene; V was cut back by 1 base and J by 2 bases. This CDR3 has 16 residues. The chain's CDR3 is CASSQAPTGDAYEQYF. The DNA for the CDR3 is TGTGCCAGCAGCCAAGCCCCTACAGGGGACGCCTACGAGCAGTACTTC.

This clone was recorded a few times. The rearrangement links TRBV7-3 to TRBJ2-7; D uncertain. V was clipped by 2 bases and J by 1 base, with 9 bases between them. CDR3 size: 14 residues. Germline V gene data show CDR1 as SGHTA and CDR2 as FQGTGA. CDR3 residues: CASSLGDLSYEQYF. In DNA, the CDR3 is TGTGCCAGCAGCTTAGGAGATTTGTCCTACGAGCAGTACTTC.

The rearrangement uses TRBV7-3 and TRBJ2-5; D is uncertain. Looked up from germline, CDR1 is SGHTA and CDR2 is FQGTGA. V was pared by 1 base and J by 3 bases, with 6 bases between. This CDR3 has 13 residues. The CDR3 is CASSLNSKETQYF. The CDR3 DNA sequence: TGTGCCAGCAGCTTAAACAGTAAAGAGACCCAGTACTTC.

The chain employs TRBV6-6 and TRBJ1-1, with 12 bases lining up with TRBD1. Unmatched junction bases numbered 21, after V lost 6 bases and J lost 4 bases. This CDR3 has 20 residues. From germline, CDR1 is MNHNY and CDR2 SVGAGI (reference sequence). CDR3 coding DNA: TGTGCCAGCAGCCCCTATCCGGGACAGGGGGCTTTTTTGAAAAGCACTGAAGCTTTCTTT. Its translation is CASSPYPGQGAFLKSTEAFF.

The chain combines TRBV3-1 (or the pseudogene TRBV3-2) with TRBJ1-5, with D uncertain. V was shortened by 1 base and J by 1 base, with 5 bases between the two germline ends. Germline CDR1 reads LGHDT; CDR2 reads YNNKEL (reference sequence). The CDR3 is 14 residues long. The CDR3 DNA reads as TGTGCCAGCAGCCAAGGAATGAGCAATCAGCCCCAGCATTTT. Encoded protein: CASSQGMSNQPQHF.

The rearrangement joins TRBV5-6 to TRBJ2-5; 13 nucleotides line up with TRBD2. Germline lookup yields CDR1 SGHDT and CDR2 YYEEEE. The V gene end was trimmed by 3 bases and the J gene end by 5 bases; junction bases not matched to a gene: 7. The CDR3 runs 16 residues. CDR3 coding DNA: TGTGCCAGCAGCTCGCGGACTAGCGGGAGAATGGAGACCCAGTACTTC. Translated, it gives CASSSRTSGRMETQYF.

In DNA form, the CDR3 reads TGTGCCACCAGCAGAGCTCAAAGGGATCAGCCCCAGCATTTT. It is translated as CATSRAQRDQPQHF. The chain has TRBV15 and TRBJ1-5; D gene unclear. V was clipped by 1 base and J by 5 bases, with 9 bases between them. Per germline, CDR1 LNHNV and CDR2 YYDKDF (reference sequence). The CDR3 has 14 residues.

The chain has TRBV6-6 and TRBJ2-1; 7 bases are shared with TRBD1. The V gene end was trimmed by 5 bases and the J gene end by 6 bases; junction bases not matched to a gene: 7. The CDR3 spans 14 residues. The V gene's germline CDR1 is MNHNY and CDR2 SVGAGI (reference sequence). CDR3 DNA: TGTGCCAGCAGTCCCGGGACAGTCTCCAATGAGCAGTTCTTC. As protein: CASSPGTVSNEQFF.

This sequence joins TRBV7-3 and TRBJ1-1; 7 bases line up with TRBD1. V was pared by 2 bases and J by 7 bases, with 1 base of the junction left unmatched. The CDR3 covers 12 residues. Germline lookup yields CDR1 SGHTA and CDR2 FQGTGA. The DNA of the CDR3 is TGTGCCAGCAGCTTAGGGACAGATGAAGCTTTCTTT. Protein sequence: CASSLGTDEAFF.